The 14 T cell receptor beta chains below come from one sample, sequenced in a study of T-cell memory formation after mild COVID-19. One entry per CDR3 protein results from TCRdb running MiXCR on the 5' RACE reads. The sample lists hundreds of thousands of distinct CDR3 sequences, about a sixth occurring once. Sequenced: PBMCs or a T cell subset sorted from them (not recorded which). These TCRs come from a man aged 18 to 30 who had mild COVID-19 (a few samples of this study predate the infection). Cell type and time point are not known.

This clonotype was recorded at least ten times. V gene TRBV11-2 combines with J gene TRBJ2-1; 13 bases map to TRBD2. Germline V gives CDR1 SGHAT, CDR2 FQNNGV. With 4 bases clipped from V and 10 bases from J, the junction kept 13 bases outside the gene matches. This CDR3 spans 17 amino acids. In nucleotides, the CDR3 is TGTGCCAGCAGCTACCCCCTACTAGCGGGGGGGCCCCCCGAGCAGTTCTTC. It is translated as CASSYPLLAGGPPEQFF.

This clonotype was counted a few times. The V call is TRBV9, the J call TRBJ1-1; no firm D call. Germline-derived CDR1 and CDR2 are SGDLS and YYNGEE. The CDR3 has 14 residues. Trimming removed 0 bases at V and 6 bases at J, with 12 bases between. The CDR3 loop reads CASSVGGVWAEAFF. The CDR3 region has the DNA TGTGCCAGCAGCGTAGGCGGAGTCTGGGCTGAAGCTTTCTTT.

This clonotype was seen a handful of times. The chain employs TRBV15 and TRBJ1-5; no definite D call. The germline V and J ends were trimmed by 4 bases and 1 base, with 5 bases remaining between them. Germline loops: CDR1 LNHNV, CDR2 YYDKDF (reference sequence). The CDR3 length is 13 residues. Written as DNA, the CDR3 is TGTGCCACCAGCATTCGGAGCAATCAGCCCCAGCATTTT. Amino acids: CATSIRSNQPQHF.

This clonotype has more than one count but fewer than ten. The chain recombines TRBV5-6 with TRBJ2-5; possibly TRBD2 for D (6 bases). Germline loops: CDR1 SGHDT, CDR2 YYEEEE. The CDR3 spans 16 residues. Trimming removed 4 bases at V and 5 bases at J, with 21 bases between. The CDR3 reads CASSHPPGGGTETQYF. DNA for the CDR3: TGTGCCAGCAGCCACCCCCCGGGCGGCGGGACGGAGACCCAGTACTTC.

The rearrangement uses TRBV6-4 and TRBJ2-7; D gene unclear. Germline V CDR1 and CDR2: MRHNA, SNTAGT. With 5 bases removed from V and 6 bases from J, the gap between germline ends came to 8 bases. The CDR3 runs 11 residues. CDR3 nucleotides: TGTGCCAGCAGTATCGGTCCCGAGCAGTACGTC. It translates to CASSIGPEQYV.

This clonotype was counted a few times. The chain couples TRBV6-5 to TRBJ2-5; D gene unclear. Per the germline V gene, CDR1 is MNHEY and CDR2 is SVGAGI. The CDR3 covers 15 residues. Trimming removed 5 bases from V and 0 bases from J, with 13 bases in between. The CDR3 is CASSEILAYQETQYF. The CDR3 DNA reads TGTGCCAGCAGTGAGATCCTGGCCTACCAAGAGACCCAGTACTTC.

The chain couples TRBV28 to TRBJ2-7, with 7 bases lining up with TRBD1. Germline-derived CDR1 and CDR2 are MDHEN and SYDVKM. The CDR3 covers 13 residues. Trimming at V came to 10 bases and at J to 4 bases, leaving 10 bases not matched to a gene. In DNA, the CDR3 is TGTGCCAACACTCGGGACAGCTATTACGAGCAGTACTTC. Its protein is CANTRDSYYEQYF.

The chain recombines TRBV28 with TRBJ1-1; the D gene is possibly TRBD1 (5 bases). Trimming shortened V by 6 bases and J by 1 base, and 18 bases separated the two germline ends. This CDR3 is built from 16 residues. Germline CDR1 reads MDHEN; CDR2 reads SYDVKM. CDR3 sequence: CASRLLSGTENTEAFF. In DNA, the CDR3 is TGTGCCAGCAGGCTACTCTCCGGGACGGAGAACACTGAAGCTTTCTTT.

The V call is TRBV9, the J call TRBJ1-2; 9 bases are shared with TRBD1. CDR1 is SGDLS and CDR2 is YYNGEE in the germline V gene. V dropped 3 bases and J dropped 4; count of bases not matched to a gene: 7. The CDR3 runs 15 residues. Here the CDR3 DNA reads TGTGCCAGCAGCGCAAACAGGGGGCCCGGCTATGGCTACACCTTC. Translating it yields CASSANRGPGYGYTF.

This clonotype showed up just once. The J gene is TRBJ1-2, the V gene TRBV11-2; D not certain. Trimming pared 2 bases from V and 4 bases from J, leaving 11 bases between. This CDR3 is built from 14 residues. Germline CDR1 and CDR2: SGHAT and FQNNGV. DNA of the CDR3: TGTGCCAGCAGCTTACGAGGCTCGGGCTATGGCTACACCTTC. This translates into CASSLRGSGYGYTF.

The chain couples TRBV7-9 to TRBJ1-1; perhaps TRBD1 as D (5 bases). CDR1 is SEHNR, CDR2 FQNEAQ, per germline (reference sequence). CDR3 size: 15 residues. The V end lost 5 bases, the J end lost 0 bases, and 13 bases lay between the germline ends. In DNA form, the CDR3 reads TGTGCCAGCAGCCCCGGCTGGGGCCTGAACACTGAAGCTTTCTTT. Protein: CASSPGWGLNTEAFF.

There are a few counts of this clonotype. This rearrangement joins TRBV30 to TRBJ2-2; D is perhaps TRBD1 (5 bases). V was pared by 2 bases and J by 3 bases, with 13 bases between. The CDR3 is 15 amino acids. CDR1 is GTSNPN, CDR2 SVGIG, per germline (reference sequence). CDR3 nucleotides: TGTGCCTGGAGTAGGGGTAGGGTCGACACCGGGGAGCTGTTTTTT. This gives the protein CAWSRGRVDTGELFF.

This clonotype was observed a few times. The chain joins TRBV5-1 to TRBJ1-6; 8 positions agree with TRBD1. V lost 4 bases to trimming and J lost 5 bases; unmatched junction nucleotides: 2. From germline, CDR1 is SGHRS and CDR2 YFSETQ. The CDR3 covers 14 residues. CDR3 residues: CASSGQGNNSPLHF. The CDR3, as DNA: TGCGCCAGCAGCGGACAGGGAAATAATTCACCCCTCCACTTT.

This clonotype has just a few counts. Mismatch with germline at one junction end may stem from a read error. The chain is built from TRBV9 and TRBJ2-6; D not certain. CDR1 is SGDLS, CDR2 YYNGEE, per germline. The CDR3 extends over 13 amino acids. CDR3 sequence reads: CASSSPGSNVLTF. CDR3 in DNA: TGTGCCAGCAGCTCCCCTGGGTCCAACGTCCTGACTTTC.